This is a list of T cell receptor beta chains from one sample in a study of sequential checkpoint blockade in melanoma. Assay: immunoSEQ multiplex PCR; the TCRdb copy retains only in-frame clones and omits some. The table has approximately 28,000 clones, around 80% seen once. Specimen: CD8+ T cells sorted from blood (inferred from file names), collected from a patient given nivolumab and ipilimumab in sequence. The receptors stem from a human donor with melanoma. CDR3s include the opening cysteine and the closing phenylalanine or tryptophan. A D gene is named only where the DNA matches it firmly. The size of a clone is reported for some rows only, either as once, few or many, or as a class for expanded clones.

j_call d_call clone_size v_call cdr3_aa cdr3_nt
TRBJ1-1 . . TRBV11-2 CASSLSMTRGNTEAFF TGTGCCAGCAGCTTGTCGATGACACGGGGGAACACTGAAGCTTTCTTT
TRBJ2-7 TRBD2 . TRBV5-1 CASSSGTSGFDEQYF TGCGCCAGCAGCTCTGGGACTAGCGGGTTCGACGAGCAGTACTTC
TRBJ1-1 . . TRBV19 CASTSVGSGESTEAFF TGTGCCAGCACTTCCGTAGGGTCGGGGGAAAGTACTGAAGCTTTCTTT
TRBJ2-1 TRBD2 . TRBV6-1 CASSERLAGNNEQFF TGTGCCAGCAGTGAACGGCTAGCGGGGAACAATGAGCAGTTCTTC
TRBJ1-5 . . TRBV6-6 CASSSGEYQPQHF TGTGCCAGCAGCTCAGGGGAATATCAGCCCCAGCATTTT
TRBJ1-2 . once TRBV9 CASSGQGYTF TGTGCCAGCAGCGGACAAGGCTACACCTTC
TRBJ1-4 TRBD1 few TRBV7-9 CASSLTGGGEKLFF TGTGCCAGCAGCTTAACAGGGGGGGGTGAAAAACTGTTTTTT
TRBJ1-1 TRBD1 . TRBV6-6 CASSLTGMGTEAFF TGTGCCAGCAGCTTGACAGGGATGGGCACTGAAGCTTTCTTT
TRBJ2-7 . . TRBV6-4 CATQSTGATGAYEQYF TGTGCCACCCAATCAACAGGGGCGACGGGGGCCTACGAGCAGTACTTC
TRBJ2-1 . . TRBV4-3 CASSQEFGVLSYNEQFF TGCGCCAGCAGCCAAGAATTCGGTGTCCTCTCCTACAATGAGCAGTTCTTC
TRBJ2-1 . . TRBV4-1 CASSQEASGGDEQFF TGCGCCAGCAGCCAAGAGGCCTCGGGGGGCGATGAGCAGTTCTTC
TRBJ2-1 TRBD2 . TRBV19 CASTSYLTSGVLGNEQFF TGTGCCAGTACCTCCTACCTGACTAGCGGGGTGTTAGGGAATGAGCAGTTCTTC
TRBJ1-3 . few TRBV4-2 CASSQEAGSANTIYF TGTGCCAGCAGCCAAGAAGCCGGGTCGGCAAACACCATATATTTT
TRBJ2-2 TRBD1 . TRBV9 CASSPRQGSGELFF TGTGCCAGCAGCCCCAGACAGGGTAGCGGGGAGCTGTTTTTT
TRBJ1-6 . . TRBV4-3 CASSQDLGANSPLHF TGCGCCAGCAGCCAAGATCTAGGGGCCAATTCACCCCTCCACTTT
TRBJ2-7 . few TRBV7-6 CASSFAGYEQYF TGTGCCAGCAGCTTTGCAGGCTACGAGCAGTACTTC
TRBJ2-5 TRBD2 . TRBV28 CASSSGTSGAETQYF TGTGCCAGCAGTTCCGGGACTAGCGGGGCGGAGACCCAGTACTTC
TRBJ2-7 . . TRBV19 CASSSSYEQYF TGTGCCAGTAGTTCGTCCTACGAGCAGTACTTC
TRBJ1-2 . . TRBV11-2 CASSLDRAGYTF TGTGCCAGCAGCTTAGACAGGGCGGGCTACACCTTC
TRBJ2-7 TRBD1 . TRBV7-9 CASRAGTGSEQYF TGTGCCAGCAGGGCCGGGACAGGAAGCGAACAGTACTTC
TRBJ2-1 TRBD2 once TRBV10-3 CAISESAETSGSYYNEQFF TGTGCCATCAGTGAGTCGGCTGAGACTAGCGGGAGCTACTACAATGAGCAGTTCTTC
TRBJ2-7 . once TRBV13 CASSQWGLASYEQYF TGTGCCAGCAGCCAATGGGGACTCGCCTCCTACGAGCAGTACTTC
TRBJ1-1 TRBD1 . TRBV4-1 CASSPNPGGMNTEAFF TGCGCCAGCAGCCCCAACCCAGGGGGGATGAACACTGAAGCTTTCTTT
TRBJ2-1 . once TRBV9 CASSVSGQGNHEQFF TGTGCCAGCAGCGTGAGTGGTCAGGGGAACCATGAGCAGTTCTTC
TRBJ2-2 TRBD2 . TRBV11-3 CASSTSLAGANTGELFF TGTGCCAGCAGCACGAGTCTAGCGGGAGCGAACACCGGGGAGCTGTTTTTT
TRBJ1-1 TRBD1 . TRBV7-6 CASRSGQAYTEAFF TGTGCCAGCAGATCCGGACAGGCGTACACTGAAGCTTTCTTT
TRBJ2-2 TRBD2 . TRBV5-1 CASSLTSGRTGELFF TGCGCCAGCAGCTTGACTAGCGGGCGCACCGGGGAGCTGTTTTTT
TRBJ1-5 TRBD1 . TRBV5-1 CASSLDQGAGQPQHF TGCGCCAGCAGCTTGGATCAGGGGGCTGGCCAGCCCCAGCATTTT
TRBJ1-2 . . TRBV27 CASSYSINYGYTF TGTGCCAGCAGTTACAGTATTAACTATGGCTACACCTTC
TRBJ1-2 . . TRBV5-4 CASSLAPEIYGYTF TGTGCCAGCAGCTTGGCCCCCGAGATCTATGGCTACACCTTC
TRBJ2-7 TRBD2 . TRBV6-5 CASSQSGTRFHEQYF TGTGCCAGCAGTCAGTCCGGGACTAGGTTCCACGAGCAGTACTTC
TRBJ2-7 TRBD1 once TRBV5-6 CASSLVPGQGAYEQYF TGTGCCAGCAGCTTGGTTCCGGGACAGGGGGCATACGAGCAGTACTTC
TRBJ1-1 . . TRBV9 CASSAHVTGMNTEAFF TGTGCCAGCAGCGCACATGTTACAGGCATGAACACTGAAGCTTTCTTT
TRBJ2-5 . . TRBV9 CASSPGGRAQETQYF TGTGCCAGCAGCCCAGGTGGCAGGGCCCAAGAGACCCAGTACTTC
TRBJ2-1 TRBD2 . TRBV4-3 CASSKERGPYNEQFF TGCGCCAGCAGCAAAGAGCGGGGGCCCTACAATGAGCAGTTCTTC
TRBJ2-2 . medium-sized TRBV21-1 CAGLAGENTGELFF TGTGCCGGACTAGCGGGGGAGAACACCGGGGAGCTGTTTTTT
TRBJ1-5 TRBD1 . TRBV11-1 CASSPGGLNQPQHF TGTGCCAGCAGCCCAGGGGGACTCAATCAGCCCCAGCATTTT
TRBJ2-7 TRBD2 . TRBV27 CASSLYSGPPYEQYF TGTGCCAGCAGTTTATATAGCGGGCCTCCCTACGAGCAGTACTTC
TRBJ2-1 TRBD2 . TRBV9 CASSVVDSGSNNEQFF TGTGCCAGCAGCGTAGTAGATAGCGGGAGTAACAATGAGCAGTTCTTC
TRBJ2-1 TRBD1 . TRBV5-8 CASSLGTGVNEQFF TGTGCCAGCAGCTTGGGGACAGGGGTCAATGAGCAGTTCTTC
TRBJ1-4 . once TRBV6-1 CASSEGLTGRTNEKLFF TGTGCCAGCAGTGAAGGCCTGACAGGCCGCACTAATGAAAAACTGTTTTTT
TRBJ2-5 . once TRBV7-2 CASSQGGRGETQYF TGTGCCAGCAGCCAGGGGGGAAGGGGAGAGACCCAGTACTTC
TRBJ1-2 . . TRBV18 CASSPPGQPNYGYTF TGTGCCAGCTCACCACCCGGACAGCCAAACTATGGCTACACCTTC
TRBJ2-2 . . TRBV9 CASSFTSLNTGELFF TGTGCCAGCAGCTTTACTAGCCTGAACACCGGGGAGCTGTTTTTT
TRBJ1-2 . . TRBV5-4 CASSLLTRVGHGYTF TGTGCCAGCAGCTTGCTGACCAGGGTCGGGCATGGCTACACCTTC
TRBJ1-6 TRBD1 . TRBV7-9 CASSDRRDRAAPTLHF TGTGCCAGCAGCGACCGCCGGGACAGGGCCGCCCCAACCCTCCACTTT
TRBJ2-1 . . TRBV5-8 CASSRPGTPYEYNEQFF TGTGCCAGCAGTCGACCCGGGACTCCTTACGAATACAATGAGCAGTTCTTC
TRBJ2-2 TRBD1 . TRBV19 CAAGQGGAGELFF TGTGCGGCGGGACAGGGTGGCGCCGGGGAGCTGTTTTTT
TRBJ2-7 TRBD2 . TRBV13 CASSSAGGRDEQYF TGTGCCAGCAGTTCAGCGGGGGGGCGGGACGAGCAGTACTTC
TRBJ2-5 . . TRBV6-6 CASYGGVQETQYF TGTGCCTCTTACGGGGGTGTACAAGAGACCCAGTACTTC
TRBJ2-7 TRBD2 . TRBV7-9 CASSLLGLAGGSNEQYF TGTGCCAGCAGCTTATTGGGACTAGCGGGGGGGAGCAACGAGCAGTACTTC
TRBJ1-2 . . TRBV5-5 CASSQEPGNYGYTF TGTGCCAGCAGCCAAGAACCAGGGAACTATGGCTACACCTTC
TRBJ2-7 . . TRBV5-1 CASSQDSPYEQYF TGCGCCAGCAGCCAGGACAGCCCCTACGAGCAGTACTTC
TRBJ2-3 TRBD2 . TRBV27 CASSPLLAGEDTQYF TGTGCCAGCAGTCCTCTACTAGCGGGAGAGGATACGCAGTATTTT
TRBJ2-2 . . TRBV7-3 CASSDRQTNTGELFF TGTGCCAGCAGCGACCGACAGACGAACACCGGGGAGCTGTTTTTT